A selection of T cell receptor beta chains follows, all from one sample in a study of beta chain features in type 1 diabetes. The repertoire was sequenced with immunoSEQ multiplex PCR; TCRdb's copy has only in-frame clones and lacks some. The top ten hold about 0.019% of the sample, which has under 300,000 clones, approximately 13% seen once. The sample taken for sequencing was naive CD4+ T cells from blood. The receptors derive from a man aged 25-45 years with type 1 diabetes. CDR3s include the opening cysteine and the closing phenylalanine or tryptophan. The order of the fields is CDR3 DNA, CDR3 protein, J gene, clone size, V gene, D gene. D genes are given only for firm matches. A row's size may be missing; if present it is once, few, many or a size class.

DNA: TGTGCCAGCAGCCAAGAGAGAGCTTTCTTT; CDR3: CASSQERAFF; J: TRBJ1-1; size: .; V: TRBV14; D: .
DNA: TGTGCCAGCAGCGTAGCCGGGACTAGCGCCACAGATACGCAGTATTTT; CDR3: CASSVAGTSATDTQYF; J: TRBJ2-3; size: few; V: TRBV9; D: TRBD2
DNA: TGTGCCAGCAGCCCAGGGACAGGGGCCTCCTATAATTCACCCCTCCACTTT; CDR3: CASSPGTGASYNSPLHF; J: TRBJ1-6; size: few; V: TRBV7-9; D: TRBD1
DNA: TGTGCCAGCAGTCCAGGGACAGGGGTAGGAAAACTGTTTTTT; CDR3: CASSPGTGVGKLFF; J: TRBJ1-4; size: once; V: TRBV28; D: TRBD1
DNA: TGTGCCAGTAGTTGGCAGGGGGGCAATGAGCAGTTCTTC; CDR3: CASSWQGGNEQFF; J: TRBJ2-1; size: .; V: TRBV19; D: .
DNA: TGTGCCAGCTACCCGGGACAGGATAACTATGGCTACACCTTC; CDR3: CASYPGQDNYGYTF; J: TRBJ1-2; size: few; V: TRBV18; D: TRBD1
DNA: TGTGCCAGTAGTGCCAGGACAGGGGGCGCCTACAATGAGCAGTTCTTC; CDR3: CASSARTGGAYNEQFF; J: TRBJ2-1; size: .; V: TRBV19; D: TRBD1
DNA: TGTGCCATCAGTGGACCTACGGGCCAAGAGACCCAGTACTTC; CDR3: CAISGPTGQETQYF; J: TRBJ2-5; size: few; V: TRBV10-3; D: .
DNA: TGTGCCAGCAGCTTTGGAGATCAGCCCCAGCATTTT; CDR3: CASSFGDQPQHF; J: TRBJ1-5; size: .; V: TRBV7-2; D: .
DNA: TGTGCCAGCAGCCCCTCAGCGGGAGGGTTCTACAATGAGCAGTTCTTC; CDR3: CASSPSAGGFYNEQFF; J: TRBJ2-1; size: .; V: TRBV7-9; D: TRBD2
DNA: TGTGCCAGCTCACCATCCCAGGGGGTGACTGAAGCTTTCTTT; CDR3: CASSPSQGVTEAFF; J: TRBJ1-1; size: .; V: TRBV18; D: TRBD1
DNA: TGTGCCAGCACCCCGGGGGAGGGCGTCACTGAAGCTTTCTTT; CDR3: CASTPGEGVTEAFF; J: TRBJ1-1; size: .; V: TRBV4-2; D: .
DNA: TGTGCCAGCAGTCCCAGACAGGGCGGCACCGGGGAGCTGTTTTTT; CDR3: CASSPRQGGTGELFF; J: TRBJ2-2; size: .; V: TRBV27; D: TRBD1
DNA: TGTGCCAGCAGCTTGGCAGGGGGAGGCGAAAAACTGTTTTTT; CDR3: CASSLAGGGEKLFF; J: TRBJ1-4; size: .; V: TRBV5-6; D: TRBD1
DNA: TGCAGCGTCCGACGAGGTAGCACAGATACGCAGTATTTT; CDR3: CSVRRGSTDTQYF; J: TRBJ2-3; size: few; V: TRBV29-1; D: .
DNA: TGTGCCAGCAGTCAAGATCCTCTCTATGGCTACACCTTC; CDR3: CASSQDPLYGYTF; J: TRBJ1-2; size: few; V: TRBV6-1; D: .
DNA: TGTGCCAGCAGCCGCCGGGAGACAGCTTTCTTT; CDR3: CASSRRETAFF; J: TRBJ1-1; size: .; V: TRBV6-7; D: .
DNA: TGTGCCAGCAGTGAATATCAGGGATTTGGCGGGGAGCTGTTTTTT; CDR3: CASSEYQGFGGELFF; J: TRBJ2-2; size: .; V: TRBV25-1; D: .
DNA: TGTGCCAGCAGCCCGGGACAGCAGAACACTGAAGCTTTCTTT; CDR3: CASSPGQQNTEAFF; J: TRBJ1-1; size: few; V: TRBV11-3; D: TRBD1
DNA: TGTGCCAGCTCACCAATGGCGGGGGGCATCACCGGGGAGCTGTTTTTT; CDR3: CASSPMAGGITGELFF; J: TRBJ2-2; size: .; V: TRBV18; D: TRBD2
DNA: TGCGCCAGCAGCTTTGGGGCTAATTCACCCCTCCACTTT; CDR3: CASSFGANSPLHF; J: TRBJ1-6; size: .; V: TRBV5-1; D: .
DNA: TGTGCCAGCAGCCATGCCGGGACTACAAGTCCATACCAAGAGACCCAGTACTTC; CDR3: CASSHAGTTSPYQETQYF; J: TRBJ2-5; size: few; V: TRBV14; D: TRBD2
DNA: TGTGCCAGCAGTCCCGGGGACAGGCTGAACACTGAAGCTTTCTTT; CDR3: CASSPGDRLNTEAFF; J: TRBJ1-1; size: .; V: TRBV27; D: TRBD1
DNA: TGTGCCAGCAGGTCGCAGGGACTAGCGGCGAACACCGGGGAGCTGTTTTTT; CDR3: CASRSQGLAANTGELFF; J: TRBJ2-2; size: few; V: TRBV5-6; D: TRBD2
DNA: TGTGCCTGGATTAAACAGGGGGATTCCTACGAGCAGTACTTC; CDR3: CAWIKQGDSYEQYF; J: TRBJ2-7; size: few; V: TRBV30; D: TRBD1